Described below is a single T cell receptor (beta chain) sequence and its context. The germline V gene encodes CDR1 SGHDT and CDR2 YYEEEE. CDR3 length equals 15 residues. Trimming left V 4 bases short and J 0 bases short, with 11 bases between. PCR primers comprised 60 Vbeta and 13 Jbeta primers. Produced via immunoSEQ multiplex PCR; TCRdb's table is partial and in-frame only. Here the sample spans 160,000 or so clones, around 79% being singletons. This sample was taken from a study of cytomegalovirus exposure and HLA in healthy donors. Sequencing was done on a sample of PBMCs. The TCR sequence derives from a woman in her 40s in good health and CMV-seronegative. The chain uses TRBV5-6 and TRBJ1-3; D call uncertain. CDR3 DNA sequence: TGTGCCAGCAGCCGTGACACAAACTCTGGAAACACCATATATTTT. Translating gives CASSRDTNSGNTIYF.